This T cell receptor beta chain derives from a study of regulatory T cells. Amplification used 52 TRBV primers and 13 TRBJ primers. Profiling relied on immunoSEQ multiplex PCR, and the TCRdb table lists in-frame clones only, not all of them. The sample contains roughly 23,000 clones, approximately 90% of which appear only once. A couple of CD3G-deficient patients had more severe autoimmunity; all had some. CD4+ T cells were divided by sorting: CD25-high CD127-low Tregs, CD25-low CD127-high conventional cells. Comments on this clone: The antigen is unknown.

Study observations and caveats: Hydrophobic residues at CDR3 positions 6 and 7 were enriched in conventional CD4+ T cells of CD3G-deficient patients. Patient repertoires had restricted TRB V-J pairs and skewed V and J usage, most in Tregs.

The length of the CDR3 is 16 residues. Trimming removed 3 bases from V and 8 bases from J; junction bases left unmatched: 11. Germline V gene lookup returns CDR1 LNHDA and CDR2 SQIVND (reference sequence). The rearrangement uses TRBV19 and TRBJ2-4; 9 bases line up with TRBD1. This TCR was recovered from a child under 18 with CD3G deficiency. Material for sequencing was conventional CD4+ T cells sorted from blood. DNA for the CDR3: TGTGCCAGTAGTATTGCCCTGACAGGGGGTAAAGACATTCAGTACTTC. It codes for CASSIALTGGKDIQYF.